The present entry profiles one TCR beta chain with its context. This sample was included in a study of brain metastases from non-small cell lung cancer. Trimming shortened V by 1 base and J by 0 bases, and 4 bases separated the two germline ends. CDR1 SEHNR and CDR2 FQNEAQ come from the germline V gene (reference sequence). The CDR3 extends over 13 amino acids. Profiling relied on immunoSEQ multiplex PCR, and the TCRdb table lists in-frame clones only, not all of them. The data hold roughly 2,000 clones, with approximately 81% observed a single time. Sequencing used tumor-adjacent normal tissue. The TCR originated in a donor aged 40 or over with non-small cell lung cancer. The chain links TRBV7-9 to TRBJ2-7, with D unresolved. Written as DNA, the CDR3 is TGTGCCAGCAGCTTAGTTAGCTCCTACGAGCAGTACTTC. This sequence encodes CASSLVSSYEQYF.